The 16 T cell receptor beta chains listed next were all sequenced from one sample in a study of blood T cell repertoires in COVID-19. Produced via immunoSEQ multiplex PCR; TCRdb's table is partial and in-frame only. The sample lists roughly 100,000 clones, approximately 88% occurring once. Sequenced: peripheral blood. The receptors shown here come from an elderly man with acute or convalescent COVID-19.

This sequence joins TRBV6-5 and TRBJ1-1, with TRBD1 identical over 9 bases. CDR3 length: 15 amino acids. Per germline, CDR1 MNHEY and CDR2 SVGAGI. Germline trimming cut 6 bases from V and 0 bases from J; bases unmatched to any gene: 5. The CDR3 DNA reads TGTGCCAGCAGGTCGGGACAGGGATTGAACACTGAAGCTTTCTTT. Translation gives CASRSGQGLNTEAFF.

This clone showed up just once. The chain is built from TRBV28 and TRBJ1-1; maybe TRBD1 (5 bases). Germline V CDR1 and CDR2: MDHEN, SYDVKM. CDR3 length equals 15 residues. V was trimmed by 3 bases and J by 2 bases, leaving 13 bases between them. Here the CDR3 reads CASSFYVQGNTEAFF. CDR3 nucleotides: TGTGCCAGCAGTTTTTACGTTCAGGGTAACACTGAAGCTTTCTTT. Variable domain in full (rest from reference TRBV28 and TRBJ1-1): DVKVTQSSRYLVKRTGEKVFLECVQDMDHENMFWYRQDPGLGLRLIYFSYDVKMKEKGDIPEGYSVSREKKERFSLILESASTNQTSMYLCASSFYVQGNTEAFFGQGTRLTVV.

This chain uses TRBV9 with TRBJ2-1, with D possibly matching TRBD1 (5 bases). Trimming cost V 0 bases and J 4 bases, with 17 bases left between them. From germline, CDR1 is SGDLS and CDR2 YYNGEE. The CDR3 covers 17 residues. The CDR3 DNA is TGTGCCAGCAGCGTAGTACCTATTCAGGGCAGTTACAATGAGCAGTTCTTC. The encoded protein is CASSVVPIQGSYNEQFF.

This clone was seen more than once but under ten times. The chain uses TRBV6-5 and TRBJ1-5; a possible D gene is TRBD1 (6 bases). Trimming removed 6 bases from V and 3 bases from J, with 12 bases in between. Germline CDR1 reads MNHEY; CDR2 reads SVGAGI. This CDR3 region has 14 residues. The CDR3 region has the DNA TGTGCCAGCAGACCGACAGGACACAATCAGCCCCAGCATTTT. Its translation: CASRPTGHNQPQHF.

The chain is built from TRBV6-5 and TRBJ1-5, with D perhaps matching TRBD1 (5 bases). Germline V gene lookup returns CDR1 MNHEY and CDR2 SVGAGI. Trimming shortened V by 0 bases and J by 5 bases, and 11 bases separated the two germline ends. CDR3 length: 15 amino acids. The CDR3 is CASSYSPGNDQPQHF. CDR3 nucleotides: TGTGCCAGCAGTTACTCTCCAGGGAACGATCAGCCCCAGCATTTT.

The rearrangement links TRBV4-1 to TRBJ2-2; no definite D call. The CDR3 loop spans 13 amino acids. The V gene lost 3 bases and the J gene lost 3 bases, with 5 bases spanning the gap. CDR1 and CDR2 (germline): MGHRA, YSYEKL. CDR3 region: CASSHLDTGELFF. The CDR3 DNA is TGCGCCAGCAGCCACCTAGACACCGGGGAGCTGTTTTTT.

The CDR3 here is CAWSTGSYNEQFF. In nucleotides, the CDR3 is TGTGCCTGGAGCACCGGGAGTTACAATGAGCAGTTCTTC. V usage is TRBV30 and J usage is TRBJ2-1; TRBD2 might be the D (6 bases). CDR3 length: 13 residues. V lost 3 bases to trimming and J lost 4 bases, with 10 bases between them. Germline CDR1 GTSNPN, CDR2 SVGIG (reference sequence).

The chain has TRBV6-2 or TRBV6-3 and TRBJ2-5; 10 bases align to TRBD2. There are 14 residues in the CDR3. V dropped 2 bases and J dropped 5; count of bases not matched to a gene: 2. Germline CDR1 and CDR2: MNHEY and SVGEGT. The chain's CDR3 is CASSYVAGGETQYF. In nucleotides, the CDR3 is TGTGCCAGCAGTTACGTAGCGGGAGGCGAGACCCAGTACTTC.

V is TRBV18 and J is TRBJ2-7, with 9 positions matching TRBD1. This CDR3 spans 11 amino acids. Losses at the gene ends were 8 bases for V and 5 bases for J; bases not matched to a gene: 1. Germline CDR1 and CDR2: KGHSH and LQKENI. The CDR3 sequence: CASRTGDEQYF. CDR3 coding DNA: TGTGCCAGCCGGACAGGGGACGAGCAGTACTTC.

The V call is TRBV9, the J call TRBJ2-3; 8 bases are shared with TRBD2. Per germline, CDR1 SGDLS and CDR2 YYNGEE. The CDR3 loop spans 15 amino acids. Trimming cost V 1 base and J 0 bases; bases outside gene matches: 1. The CDR3 DNA follows: TGTGCCAGCAGCGTATCTAGCGGGAGCACAGATACGCAGTATTTT. Its translation: CASSVSSGSTDTQYF.

This clone is a singleton in its sample. At one of its ends the junction is not consistent with the germline gene, which may arise from a read error. The CDR3: CASSEGSGANNSPLHF. The CDR3 bases are TGTGCCAGCAGCGAAGGGTCAGGGGCTAACAATTCACCCCTCCACTTT. The chain has TRBV6-1 and TRBJ1-6; D possibly corresponds to TRBD1 (6 bases). Per the germline V gene, CDR1 is MNHNS and CDR2 is SASEGT. CDR3 length: 16 residues.

The V gene is TRBV2, the J gene TRBJ2-1, with TRBD2 matching over 7 bases. J lost 1 base, V lost 6 bases, and 3 bases had no gene match. From germline, CDR1 is SNHLY and CDR2 FYNNEI. The CDR3 consists of 14 residues. CDR3 sequence: CASRSSGSYNEQFF. The CDR3 bases are TGTGCCAGCAGGAGTAGCGGGTCCTACAATGAGCAGTTCTTC.

The genes are TRBV6-5 and TRBJ1-5, with 10 bases fitting TRBD1. This CDR3 contains 14 residues. The J segment lost 4 bases and the V segment lost 10 bases, leaving 7 bases of the junction unmatched. The germline CDR1 and CDR2 sequences are MNHEY and SVGAGI. CDR3 nucleotides: TGTGCCACCTCGACAGGGGGCGAGAATCAGCCCCAGCATTTT. As protein: CATSTGGENQPQHF.

The chain carries TRBV4-1 and TRBJ1-1; weak D call: TRBD1 (5 bases). CDR1 and CDR2 from the germline V gene are MGHRA and YSYEKL. This CDR3 contains 12 residues. The germline V and J ends were trimmed by 5 bases and 11 bases, with 15 bases remaining between them. The CDR3 is CASSASGSAAFF. CDR3 sequence (DNA): TGCGCCAGCAGCGCCTCAGGGTCGGCGGCTTTCTTT.

This clone was detected only a few times. This chain joins TRBV19 and TRBJ1-5; no clear D. The CDR3 runs to 15 residues. Germline CDR1 LNHDA, CDR2 SQIVND (reference sequence). Trimming removed 6 bases from V and 0 bases from J, with 12 bases in between. The CDR3 DNA sequence: TGTGCCAGTAGGGTAGGGAGAGATAGCAATCAGCCCCAGCATTTT. It translates to CASRVGRDSNQPQHF.

The rearrangement uses TRBV27 and TRBJ1-1; D not resolved. Germline lookup yields CDR1 MNHEY and CDR2 SMNVEV (reference sequence). The CDR3 contains 14 residues. Trimming stripped 7 bases from V and 5 bases from J, with 17 bases between. Written as DNA, the CDR3 is TGTGCCAGCAAGCGTCCCACGACGGGAACTGAAGCTTTCTTT. Translated, it gives CASKRPTTGTEAFF.